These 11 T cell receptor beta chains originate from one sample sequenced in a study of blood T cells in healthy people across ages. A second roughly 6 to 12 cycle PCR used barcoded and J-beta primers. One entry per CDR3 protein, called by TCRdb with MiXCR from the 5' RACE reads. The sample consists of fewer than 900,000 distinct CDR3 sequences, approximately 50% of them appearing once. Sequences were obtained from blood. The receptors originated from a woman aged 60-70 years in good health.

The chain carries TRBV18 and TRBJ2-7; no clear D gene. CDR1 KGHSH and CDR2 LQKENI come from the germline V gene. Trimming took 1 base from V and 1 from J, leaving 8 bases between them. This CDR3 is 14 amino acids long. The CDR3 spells CASSPRQESYEQYF. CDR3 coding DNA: TGTGCCAGCTCACCACGTCAGGAGTCCTACGAGCAGTACTTC.

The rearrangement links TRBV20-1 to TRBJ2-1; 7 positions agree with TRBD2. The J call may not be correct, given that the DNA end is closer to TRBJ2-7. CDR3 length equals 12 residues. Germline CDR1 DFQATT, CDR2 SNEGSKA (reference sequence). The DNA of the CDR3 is TGCAGTGCTGTAGAGCGGGGCTACGAGCAGTACTTC. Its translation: CSAVERGYEQYF.

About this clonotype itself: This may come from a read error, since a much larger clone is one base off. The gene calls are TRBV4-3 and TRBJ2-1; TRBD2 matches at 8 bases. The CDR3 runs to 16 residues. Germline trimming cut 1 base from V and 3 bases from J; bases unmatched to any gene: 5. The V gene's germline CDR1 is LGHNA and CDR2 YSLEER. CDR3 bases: TGCGCCAGCAGCCAAGGAGGCAGCGGGAGCTACAATGAGCAGTTCTTC. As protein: CASSQGGSGSYNEQFF.

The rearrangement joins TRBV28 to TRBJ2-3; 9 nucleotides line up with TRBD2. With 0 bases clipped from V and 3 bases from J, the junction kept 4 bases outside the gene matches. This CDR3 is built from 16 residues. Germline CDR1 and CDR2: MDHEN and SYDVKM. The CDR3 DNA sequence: TGTGCCAGCAGTTTATGGGCTAGCGGGATGACAGATACGCAGTATTTT. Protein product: CASSLWASGMTDTQYF.

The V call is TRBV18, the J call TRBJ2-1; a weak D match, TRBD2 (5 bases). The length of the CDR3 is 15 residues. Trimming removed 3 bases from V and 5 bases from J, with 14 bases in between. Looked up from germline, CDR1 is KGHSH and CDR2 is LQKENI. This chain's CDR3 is CASSPGAASHNEQFF. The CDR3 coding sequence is TGTGCCAGCTCACCGGGAGCGGCTTCCCACAATGAGCAGTTCTTC.

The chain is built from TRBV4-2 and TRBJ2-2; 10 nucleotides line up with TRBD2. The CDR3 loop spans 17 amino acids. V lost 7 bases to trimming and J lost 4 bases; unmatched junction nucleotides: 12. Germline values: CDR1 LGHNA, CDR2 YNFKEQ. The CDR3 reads CASTSLAGVLGTGELFF. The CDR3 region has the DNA TGTGCCAGCACGAGTCTAGCGGGAGTCCTCGGCACCGGGGAGCTGTTTTTT.

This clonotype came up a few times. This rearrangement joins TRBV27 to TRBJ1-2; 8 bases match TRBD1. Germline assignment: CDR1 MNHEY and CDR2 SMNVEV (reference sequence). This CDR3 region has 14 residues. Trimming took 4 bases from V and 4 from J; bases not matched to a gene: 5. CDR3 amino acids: CASSSTGDFYGYTF. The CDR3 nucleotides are TGTGCCAGCAGTTCGACAGGGGACTTCTATGGCTACACCTTC.

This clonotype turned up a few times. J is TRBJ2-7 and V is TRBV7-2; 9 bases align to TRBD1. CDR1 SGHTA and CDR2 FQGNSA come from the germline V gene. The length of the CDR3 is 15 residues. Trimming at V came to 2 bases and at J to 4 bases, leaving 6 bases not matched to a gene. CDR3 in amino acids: CASSLTTGGRYEQYF. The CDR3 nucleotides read TGTGCCAGCAGCTTAACGACAGGGGGGAGATACGAGCAGTACTTC.

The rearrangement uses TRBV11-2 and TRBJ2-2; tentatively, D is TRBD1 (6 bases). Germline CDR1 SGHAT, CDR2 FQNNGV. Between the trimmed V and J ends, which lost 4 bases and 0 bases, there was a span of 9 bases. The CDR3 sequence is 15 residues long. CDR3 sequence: CASSSTGSNTGELFF. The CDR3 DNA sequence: TGTGCCAGCAGCTCGACAGGCTCGAACACCGGGGAGCTGTTTTTT.

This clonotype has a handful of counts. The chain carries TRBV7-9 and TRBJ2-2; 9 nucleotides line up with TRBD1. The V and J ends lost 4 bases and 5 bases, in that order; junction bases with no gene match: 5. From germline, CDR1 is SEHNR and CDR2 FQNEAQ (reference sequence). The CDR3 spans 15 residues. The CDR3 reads CASSSDRGPTGELFF. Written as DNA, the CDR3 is TGTGCCAGCAGCTCGGACAGGGGTCCAACCGGGGAGCTGTTTTTT.

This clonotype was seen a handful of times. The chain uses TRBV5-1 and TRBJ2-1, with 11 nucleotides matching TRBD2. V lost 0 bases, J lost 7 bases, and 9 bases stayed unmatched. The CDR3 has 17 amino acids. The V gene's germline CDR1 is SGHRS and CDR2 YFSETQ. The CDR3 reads CASSLVQLAGGPNEQFF. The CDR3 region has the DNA TGCGCCAGCAGCTTGGTTCAGCTAGCGGGAGGACCAAATGAGCAGTTCTTC.